This T cell receptor beta chain originates from a study of cytomegalovirus exposure and HLA in healthy donors. CDR3 length: 13 amino acids. The germline V gene has CDR1 SEHNR and CDR2 FQNEAQ (reference sequence). V lost 5 bases to trimming and J lost 7 bases, with 12 bases between them. With 60 Vbeta and 13 Jbeta primers, the PCR was carried out. TCRdb's copy holds only in-frame clones and misses some; the assay was immunoSEQ multiplex PCR. Of some 81,000 clones in the sample, more than 65% are singletons; the top ten hold more than 9.5%. The sequence came from a woman in her 40s in good health and CMV-seropositive. Material for sequencing was PBMCs. The chain joins TRBV7-9 to TRBJ1-5; D ambiguous. The CDR3 sequence: CASSHDSGQPQHF. The CDR3 bases are TGTGCCAGCAGCCACGACTCGGGACAGCCCCAGCATTTT.